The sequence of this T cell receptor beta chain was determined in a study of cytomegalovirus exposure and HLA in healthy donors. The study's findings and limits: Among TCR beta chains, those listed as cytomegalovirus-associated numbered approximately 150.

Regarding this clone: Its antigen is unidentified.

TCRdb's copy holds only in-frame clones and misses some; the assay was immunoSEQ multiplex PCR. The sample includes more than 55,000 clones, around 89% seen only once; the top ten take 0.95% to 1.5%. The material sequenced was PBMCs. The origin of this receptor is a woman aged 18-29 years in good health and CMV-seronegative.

The CDR3 nucleotides read TGTGCCAGCAGCAGGACGACAGGGGCGGCTGGCAATCAGCCCCAGCATTTT. Translating gives CASSRTTGAAGNQPQHF. This sequence joins TRBV21-1 and TRBJ1-5; TRBD1, as called in the table, went unchecked against the DNA. TRBV21-1 is a listed pseudogene. The CDR3 covers 17 residues.